The T cell receptor beta chain under discussion was sequenced for a study of blood T cell repertoires in COVID-19 (dated by TCRdb to about 2020). With respect to the entire study: Samples covering the acute and convalescent phases of COVID-19 were provided by collaborators in the United States, Italy and Spain. The dataset comprised deeply sampled blood TCRbeta repertoires from subjects exposed to, actively infected with, or recovered from COVID-19. The material from the prospective study consisted of cDNA or gDNA derived from T cells, B-cell-depleted T cells, or PBMCs. The samples were drawn from the first 160 participants of the ongoing ImmuneRACE study and from about 1,200 subjects provided by 6 global collaborators. Nearly every sample came with metadata listing a de-identified subject ID, COVID-19 status, age in years and sex. The repertoires were released in a freely available public database meant as a resource for research on the immune response to SARS-CoV-2. Where HLA class I and class II types were available, the types were taken from metadata supplied by the sample provider, not from assay-based typing.

TCRbeta CDR3 regions were amplified from genomic DNA using the immunoSEQ Assay, a bias-controlled multiplex PCR. The authors' analysis ran thus. The number of nucleated cells in each sample was estimated from the amplification of reference gene primers within the assay. To quantify the absolute abundance of each unique TCRbeta CDR3 rearrangement, sequence reads were collapsed and filtered. For each sample, productive Simpson clonality was calculated as the square root of Simpson's diversity index across productive rearrangements. Held by TCRdb, this immuneACCESS table contains in-frame sequences only and omits some clones. Under half of the omission traces to an unresolved V gene where checked; the cause of the rest is unknown. V and J calls and clone size come straight from that table; D and trimming were deduced from the DNA. The sample data list 200,000 to 250,000 clones, and about 88% of these were observed just once. Around 3% of the sample comes from the top ten.

Another Seattle source contributed samples from volunteer blood donors who had recovered from COVID-19. The collaborating institutions used their own protocols to collect whole blood in K2EDTA tubes. For TCRbeta analysis, collaborators shipped samples in one of three forms: frozen whole blood, isolated PBMCs, or DNA extracted from either of those sample types. Beyond this particular receptor, the publication reports: The quantity of clinical and demographic metadata differed by source and by participant and was supplied without curation.

In the case of this clone: Its recognized antigen is unknown. The input lacks base qualities; no much larger clone sits a single base away.

CDR1 SSHAT and CDR2 FNYEAQ are derived from the germline V gene (reference sequence). V and J lose 2 bases and 2 bases, and a span of 11 bases separates them. From cysteine to phenylalanine, the CDR3 is 15 amino acids long. Only the CDR3 DNA is retained, 45 bases long and in frame from the first base. The origin of this receptor is a man aged 45-65 years who had recovered from COVID-19. The V gene is TRBV7-7 and the J gene is TRBJ2-3, with TRBD2 as a weak D call on 5 bases. Specimen: peripheral blood. The sequenced DNA: TGTGCCAGCAGCTTACGTGCGGACTCCACAGATACGCAGTATTTT. Its translation reads: CASSLRADSTDTQYF.